This T cell receptor (beta chain) emerged from a study of T cells in localized non-small cell lung cancer (dated by TCRdb to 2019 to 2021). With regard to the full study: T cell repertoires of a few hundred early-stage NSCLC patients were analyzed, with tumors being compared against uninvolved tumor-adjacent lungs. The cohort consisted of 200 to 250 treatment-naive NSCLC patients whose localized lung tumors had been resected. NSCLC patients had a mean age of around 61 years, and more than 120 were male and 107 female.

TCR beta CDR3 regions were sequenced from DNA using the immunoSEQ Assay. The authors' pipeline ran thus. T cell density was computed as TCR beta template counts normalized to usable DNA estimated by amplifying housekeeping genes. Richness was estimated with the preseqR package, extrapolating to 400,000 templates for PBMC samples and 120,000 templates for tissue samples. Clonality was calculated as one minus Pielou's evenness. Tissue-enriched TCRs were identified through differential abundance testing performed on productive amino-acid clonotypes, with a minimum total count of 5 and an alpha of 0.1. Repertoire overlap between compartments was quantified with the Jaccard Index and Morisita Overlap Index. GLIPH grouped TCR beta CDR3s together with public tetramer-defined viral CDR3s, and a viral motif had to include at least three viral sequences and show V-gene enrichment. The table was pulled from immuneACCESS by TCRdb, which kept in-frame rearrangements only. Such tables lose some clones; where checked, under half of the loss comes from unresolved V genes, and the rest has no known cause. That table is the source of V, J and clone size, and D and trimming were worked out from the DNA. Across this sample there are 14,000 or so clones, with roughly 90% seen only once. Approximately 2.7% of the sample comes from the top ten.

Based on the germline V gene, the CDR1 and CDR2 sequences are KGHSH and LQKENI. Including cysteine and phenylalanine, the CDR3 has 15 amino acids. Just the 45-base CDR3 DNA is kept, in frame starting at base 1. V is pared back by 4 bases and J by 6 bases, with 17 bases lying between the germline termini. Points on this clone: It has no known antigen specificity. One base away there is no much larger clone; base qualities are not given.

General study outcomes and caveats: Of the top 100 tumor clones, a median of 57 were detected in paired uninvolved adjacent lung; about 26 were also among that lung's top 100. Because of the exploratory design, TCR variables were selected using unadjusted p-values without false-discovery rate correction. Uninvolved tumor-adjacent lung showed the highest T cell clonality, higher than tumor, which suggests more focused antigenic responses in the uninvolved tumor-adjacent lung. Longer overall survival was associated with higher blood T cell density, whereas shorter survival was associated with higher adjacent-lung clonality. Because multi-region sequencing of the tumors was not done, intratumor heterogeneity could not be ruled out.

At diagnosis, tumor, uninvolved tumor-adjacent lung and peripheral blood were collected and then preserved as a mix of FFPE and fresh-frozen material. Blood samples were analyzed as peripheral blood mononuclear cells for TCR repertoire profiling. The sample in question was peripheral blood mononuclear cells, obtained before any cancer treatment. The rearranged chain carries TRBV18 and TRBJ2-3; TRBD1 could be the D gene, as 6 bases match. This receptor was identified in a man aged 35-69 years with stage III lung adenocarcinoma. The CDR3 protein is CASSLRQATTDTQYF. The nucleotide sequence reads as follows: TGTGCCAGCTCACTCCGACAGGCGACCACGGATACGCAGTATTTT.